This entry lists 26 T cell receptor beta chains sequenced from one sample in a study of CD8 T cells in ankylosing spondylitis. MiXCR, applied by TCRdb to the 5' RACE reads, yields one record per CDR3 protein. The data show 340,000 or so distinct CDR3 sequences, approximately 15% seen once. The specimen sequenced was blood, either unsorted or a sorted T cell fraction (not recorded which). Source of these receptors: a male donor with ankylosing spondylitis or in good health (not recorded which).

This clonotype occurred a few times. Just one base apart from a much larger clone, this may be a read error. The chain employs TRBV2 and TRBJ2-3; 7 bases match TRBD2. This CDR3 is 13 amino acids long. Trimming took 7 bases from V and 0 from J; bases not matched to a gene: 1. Germline values: CDR1 SNHLY, CDR2 FYNNEI. The CDR3 nucleotides read TGTGCCAGCAATAGCGGGAGCACAGATACGCAGTATTTT. As protein: CASNSGSTDTQYF.

This clonotype appeared a few times. The CDR3 here is CSASASPNEQFF. DNA for the CDR3: TGCAGTGCTAGTGCTAGCCCTAATGAGCAGTTCTTC. V gene TRBV20-1 combines with J gene TRBJ2-1, with D maybe TRBD2 (5 bases). The CDR3 is made up of 12 amino acids. The germline V gene has CDR1 DFQATT and CDR2 SNEGSKA (reference sequence). V lost 3 bases and J lost 7, with 10 bases in between.

This chain joins TRBV5-4 and TRBJ2-3; D gene ambiguous. From germline, CDR1 is SGHNT and CDR2 YYREEE (reference sequence). Trimming removed 0 bases at V and 8 bases at J, with 4 bases between. There are 11 residues in the CDR3. CDR3 residues: CASSLGSTQYF. DNA of the CDR3: TGTGCCAGCAGCTTGGGGAGTACGCAGTATTTT.

A few counts support this clonotype. The V call is TRBV2, the J call TRBJ2-7, with unresolved D. Germline V gives CDR1 SNHLY, CDR2 FYNNEI. This CDR3 is built from 11 residues. Trimming took off 4 bases at V and 7 bases at J, with 8 bases between the two ends. For the CDR3, the DNA is TGTGCCAGCAGTGTGTTGGGAGAGCAGTACTTC. Its translation is CASSVLGEQYF.

The V call is TRBV5-1, the J call TRBJ2-7; 8 bases fit TRBD1. The CDR3 covers 13 residues. The germline V gene encodes CDR1 SGHRS and CDR2 YFSETQ. Unmatched junction bases numbered 1, after V lost 2 bases and J lost 3 bases. The CDR3 here is CASSFDRGYEQYF. DNA for the CDR3: TGCGCCAGCAGCTTCGACAGGGGCTACGAGCAGTACTTC.

This clonotype was seen a few times. The rearrangement uses TRBV15 and TRBJ2-3; D may be TRBD1 or TRBD2 (5 bases each). CDR1 and CDR2 from the germline V gene are LNHNV and YYDKDF (reference sequence). V was clipped by 5 bases and J by 2 bases, with 8 bases between them. The length of the CDR3 is 13 residues. The CDR3 protein is CATSLGPTDTQYF. The DNA of the CDR3 is TGTGCCACCAGCTTGGGACCCACAGATACGCAGTATTTT.

This clonotype was seen many times. This chain's CDR3 is CASSPGGSHSGYTF. CDR3 bases: TGCGCCAGCAGCCCGGGGGGCAGTCACAGCGGCTACACCTTC. The chain employs TRBV5-1 and TRBJ1-2, with D possibly matching TRBD1 (6 bases). The V end lost 4 bases, the J end lost 8 bases, and 18 bases lay between the germline ends. Germline loops: CDR1 SGHRS, CDR2 YFSETQ. This CDR3 spans 14 amino acids.

The rearrangement joins TRBV18 to TRBJ2-5; D unresolved. CDR3 length: 12 amino acids. V lost 3 bases to trimming and J lost 1 base, with 3 bases between them. Germline V gives CDR1 KGHSH, CDR2 LQKENI. Written as DNA, the CDR3 is TGTGCCAGCTCACCCCTCCAAGAGACCCAGTACTTC. It yields the protein CASSPLQETQYF. Based on the CDR3 plus reference TRBV18 and TRBJ2-5, the full variable domain is NAGVMQNPRHLVRRRGQEARLRCSPMKGHSHVYWYRQLPEEGLKFMVYLQKENIIDESGMPKERFSAEFPKEGPSILRIQQVVRGDSAAYFCASSPLQETQYFGPGTRLLVL.

This chain joins TRBV27 and TRBJ1-2; 7 bases fit TRBD1. Germline CDR1 reads MNHEY; CDR2 reads SMNVEV (reference sequence). The CDR3 totals 16 residues. J was trimmed by 0 bases and V by 5 bases; bases with no gene match: 9. The CDR3 DNA reads as TGTGCCAGCAGTGGCTCTCCAGGGGGTTCTAACTATGGCTACACCTTC. It specifies CASSGSPGGSNYGYTF.

This clonotype occurred once. The gene calls are TRBV10-3 and TRBJ2-1; 14 bases map to TRBD2. This CDR3 comprises 18 residues. The germline V gene has CDR1 ENHRY and CDR2 SYGVKD. Trimming at V came to 5 bases and at J to 1 base, leaving 7 bases not matched to a gene. The CDR3 sequence: CAISPGLAGEGSYNEQFF. CDR3 sequence (DNA): TGTGCCATCAGTCCGGGACTAGCGGGAGAGGGTTCCTACAATGAGCAGTTCTTC.

V is TRBV9 and J is TRBJ1-2; D possibly corresponds to TRBD1 (6 bases). Germline V lookup: CDR1 SGDLS, CDR2 YYNGEE. V was pared by 0 bases and J by 13 bases, with 19 bases between. This CDR3 spans 14 amino acids. The CDR3 DNA is TGTGCCAGCAGCGTAGCTCTCGGGGGCCAACCCACCACCTTC. It yields the protein CASSVALGGQPTTF. The full variable domain, in which reference TRBV9 and TRBJ1-2 provide the parts outside the CDR3, is DSGVTQTPKHLITATGQRVTLRCSPRSGDLSVYWYQQSLDQGLQFLIQYYNGEERAKGNILERFSAQQFPDLHSELNLSSLELGDSALYFCASSVALGGQPTTFGSGTRLTVV.

This clonotype was seen a few times. The V and J genes are TRBV7-9 and TRBJ1-2; the D is unclear. From germline, CDR1 is SEHNR and CDR2 FQNEAQ (reference sequence). Trimming shortened V by 11 bases and J by 8 bases, and 24 bases separated the two germline ends. This CDR3 is built from 14 residues. Here the CDR3 reads CASQLGERAGGYTF. CDR3 DNA: TGTGCCTCACAGCTTGGTGAACGGGCGGGAGGCTACACCTTC.

The J gene is TRBJ2-5, the V gene TRBV7-8; D possibly corresponds to TRBD2 (7 bases). V lost 1 base to trimming and J lost 5 bases, with 14 bases between them. The length of the CDR3 is 15 residues. Germline V gene lookup returns CDR1 SGHVS and CDR2 FQNEAQ. Here the CDR3 reads CASSLGFGGHETQYF. The CDR3 DNA follows: TGTGCCAGCAGCTTAGGCTTCGGGGGGCACGAGACCCAGTACTTC.

This clonotype was detected only once. This chain links TRBV11-2 with TRBJ2-4, with 10 bases lining up with TRBD2. The CDR3 runs to 16 residues. Germline V gene sequence: CDR1 SGHAT, CDR2 FQNNGV. Trimming cost V 3 bases and J 7 bases; bases outside gene matches: 9. The CDR3 spells CASSLLTSGPGNIQYF. CDR3 DNA: TGTGCCAGCAGCTTGCTGACTAGCGGGCCAGGGAACATTCAGTACTTC.

The J gene is TRBJ2-4, the V gene TRBV21-1; TRBD1, as called in the table, went unchecked against the DNA. TRBV21-1 is a documented pseudogene. The CDR3 is 18 residues long. As DNA, the CDR3 is TGTGCCAGCAGCAAAGGCTGGGGGAGCGAATTAGCCAAAAACATTCAGTACTTC. Amino acids: CASSKGWGSELAKNIQYF.

In this sample, this clonotype turned up a few times. This chain uses TRBV3-1 with TRBJ2-1; D call uncertain. The CDR3 totals 14 residues. Trimming stripped 1 base from V and 3 bases from J, with 7 bases between. Per germline, CDR1 LGHDT and CDR2 YNNKEL (reference sequence). CDR3 bases: TGTGCCAGCAGCCAAGGCCCACTCTACAATGAGCAGTTCTTC. Translation gives CASSQGPLYNEQFF.

This clonotype was found a few times. The V call is TRBV12-3 or TRBV12-4, the J call TRBJ2-2; D might be TRBD2 (6 bases). V lost 4 bases, J lost 2 bases, and 11 bases lay in between. There are 15 residues in the CDR3. The CDR3 sequence: CASSSSAANTGELFF. Here the CDR3 DNA reads TGTGCCAGCAGTTCTAGCGCGGCCAACACCGGGGAGCTGTTTTTT.

The rearrangement uses TRBV20-1 and TRBJ2-1; tentative D call: TRBD1 (6 bases). The CDR3 contains 14 residues. Trimming shortened V by 6 bases and J by 6 bases, and 18 bases separated the two germline ends. Germline lookup yields CDR1 DFQATT and CDR2 SNEGSKA (reference sequence). The CDR3 DNA is TGCAGTGCCAGAAGGGAGCCAGGGGCCAATGAGCAGTTCTTC. This translates into CSARREPGANEQFF.

This clonotype has just a few counts. The rearrangement joins TRBV5-1 to TRBJ1-1, with a possible D match to TRBD1 (6 bases). V was trimmed by 4 bases and J by 1 base, leaving 11 bases between them. The V gene's germline CDR1 is SGHRS and CDR2 YFSETQ. The length of the CDR3 is 14 residues. The CDR3 region is CASSPQGQNTEAFF. Written as DNA, the CDR3 is TGCGCCAGCAGCCCTCAGGGACAGAACACTGAAGCTTTCTTT.

At least ten counts were recorded for this clonotype. The genes are TRBV3-1 and TRBJ1-4, with D possibly TRBD1 on 6 matching bases. V lost 1 base and J 7 bases, leaving 13 bases between the germline ends. The CDR3 contains 15 residues. The germline V gene encodes CDR1 LGHDT and CDR2 YNNKEL (reference sequence). CDR3 sequence reads: CASSQVGGGGEKLFF. Here the CDR3 DNA reads TGTGCCAGCAGCCAAGTAGGGGGAGGCGGTGAAAAACTGTTTTTT.

A few counts support this clonotype. V and J are TRBV12-5 and TRBJ1-5; no definite D call. From germline, CDR1 is LGHNT and CDR2 FRNRAP. CDR3 size: 17 residues. V was shortened by 0 bases and J by 3 bases, with 15 bases between the two germline ends. The CDR3 DNA reads as TGTGCTAGTGGTTTGGTATATGGGAGGCCGATCAATCAGCCCCAGCATTTT. Its translation is CASGLVYGRPINQPQHF.

This clonotype was detected a few times. The J gene is TRBJ2-3, the V gene TRBV29-1; weak D call: TRBD2 (5 bases). Germline V gene lookup returns CDR1 SQVTM and CDR2 ANQGSEA. This CDR3 is 14 amino acids long. V was shortened by 4 bases and J by 6 bases, with 17 bases between the two germline ends. CDR3 sequence reads: CSVVGREPADTQYF. CDR3 nucleotides: TGCAGCGTTGTCGGTAGGGAGCCCGCTGATACGCAGTATTTT.

The chain uses TRBV3-1 and TRBJ2-5, with D perhaps matching TRBD1 (5 bases). Germline V CDR1 and CDR2: LGHDT, YNNKEL (reference sequence). Deletions cut 4 bases from V and 3 bases from J, with 15 bases between. The CDR3 covers 15 residues. CDR3 sequence (DNA): TGTGCCAGCAGCCCCCCCAGGGTCAAAGAAGAGACCCAGTACTTC. As protein: CASSPPRVKEETQYF.

At least ten counts were recorded for this clonotype. V gene TRBV12-3 or TRBV12-4 combines with J gene TRBJ1-2; the D is unclear. CDR3 length: 12 residues. The V end was cut by 1 base, the J end by 8 bases, with 8 bases between. The CDR3 coding sequence is TGTGCCAGCAGTTTAGGGGGTGGGGGCTACACCTTC. Its protein product is CASSLGGGGYTF.

Note on this clonotype: A much larger clone lies one base from this, so it may be a read error. V and J are TRBV10-3 and TRBJ2-3, with TRBD2 matching over 10 bases. Per the germline V gene, CDR1 is ENHRY and CDR2 is SYGVKD. The trim removed 8 bases at V and 5 bases at J, leaving 13 bases unmatched. The length of the CDR3 is 16 residues. CDR3 DNA: TGTGCCATCGGTCGATCAAGCGGGAGGGAGGAAGATACGCAGTATTTT. Protein sequence: CAIGRSSGREEDTQYF.

The chain links TRBV6-2 or TRBV6-3 to TRBJ2-2; tentative D call: TRBD1 (6 bases). The CDR3 is 15 residues long. V dropped 2 bases and J dropped 5 bases, with 12 bases sitting between them. Germline V CDR1 and CDR2: MNHEY, SVGEGT. The CDR3 DNA follows: TGTGCCAGCAGTTACCTGACAGGCGGAACCGGGGAGCTGTTTTTT. Protein product: CASSYLTGGTGELFF.